The 31 T cell receptor beta chains reported below all come from one sample, sequenced in a study of blood T cells in healthy people across ages. Then a second PCR, running roughly 7 to 11 cycles, was carried out with a sample-barcoded 5' primer and a J-beta primer mix. TCRdb independently ran MiXCR on the 5' RACE reads; one entry per CDR3 protein. This repertoire shows 650,000 to 900,000 distinct CDR3 sequences, around two thirds found once; its top ten account for approximately 30%. The sequenced sample consisted of blood. Every receptor here comes from a man aged 25-45 years in good health.

In DNA, the CDR3 is TGTGCCAGCAGCTTGTCCGGGACCAAACTTGAAAAACTGTTTTTT. Translating it yields CASSLSGTKLEKLFF. This chain links TRBV5-6 with TRBJ1-4; tentative D call: TRBD1 (5 bases). This CDR3 spans 15 amino acids. The V and J ends lost 1 base and 7 bases respectively, with 14 bases between them. Per germline, CDR1 SGHDT and CDR2 YYEEEE.

V is TRBV10-3 and J is TRBJ2-3; D is undetermined. Per the germline V gene, CDR1 is ENHRY and CDR2 is SYGVKD. Trimming cost V 3 bases and J 1 base, with 8 bases left between them. This CDR3 contains 14 residues. The CDR3 here is CAISDSGGTDTQYF. DNA for the CDR3: TGTGCCATCAGTGATTCTGGGGGCACAGATACGCAGTATTTT.

The J gene is TRBJ1-5, the V gene TRBV4-2; D unclear. V was clipped by 0 bases and J by 1 base, with 10 bases between them. This CDR3 has 16 amino acids. Germline V gives CDR1 LGHNA, CDR2 YNFKEQ. CDR3 bases: TGTGCCAGCAGCCAAGAGAGCAGCCACAGCAATCAGCCCCAGCATTTT. Amino acids: CASSQESSHSNQPQHF.

This chain connects TRBV5-1 to TRBJ1-2; 8 bases map to TRBD1. The ends lost 5 bases at V and 3 bases at J; junction bases unmatched: 3. This CDR3 region has 13 residues. The V gene's germline CDR1 is SGHRS and CDR2 YFSETQ. CDR3 DNA: TGCGCCAGCAGAAAGGACAGGGACTATGGCTACACCTTC. As protein: CASRKDRDYGYTF.

The chain links TRBV25-1 to TRBJ2-1, with unresolved D. V was pared by 2 bases and J by 3 bases, with 5 bases between. Germline CDR1 MGHDK, CDR2 SYGVNS. The CDR3 is 13 amino acids. For the CDR3, the DNA is TGTGCCAGCAGTGAAACAATCTACAATGAGCAGTTCTTC. This sequence encodes CASSETIYNEQFF.

This chain joins TRBV5-1 and TRBJ2-4; D perhaps matches TRBD2 (6 bases). Trimming removed 0 bases at V and 6 bases at J, with 19 bases between. The V gene's germline CDR1 is SGHRS and CDR2 YFSETQ. The CDR3 extends over 17 amino acids. CDR3 sequence reads: CASSLAGGVLKGNIQYF. CDR3 DNA: TGCGCCAGCAGCTTGGCCGGAGGGGTCTTAAAGGGAAACATTCAGTACTTC.

This chain links TRBV12-3 or TRBV12-4 with TRBJ2-6, with 8 bases fitting TRBD2. The CDR3 runs to 16 residues. V shed 1 base and J 3 bases; nucleotides not matched to a gene: 2. DNA of the CDR3: TGTGCCAGCAGTTTAGTCAGCGGGAGTGGGGCCAACGTCCTGACTTTC. Protein sequence: CASSLVSGSGANVLTF.

This clonotype has just a few counts. The chain has TRBV27 and TRBJ2-1; TRBD2 aligns across 9 bases. V lost 5 bases, J lost 12 bases, and 8 bases stayed unmatched. Germline V gene data show CDR1 as MNHEY and CDR2 as SMNVEV (reference sequence). CDR3 length equals 13 residues. The CDR3 sequence: CASSQLQRGVQFF. In nucleotides, the CDR3 is TGTGCCAGCAGTCAACTCCAGCGGGGGGTGCAGTTCTTC.

The chain couples TRBV20-1 to TRBJ2-1; 7 positions match TRBD2. The trim removed 3 bases at V and 3 bases at J, leaving 8 bases unmatched. This CDR3 is built from 15 residues. The germline V gene has CDR1 DFQATT and CDR2 SNEGSKA (reference sequence). This CDR3 reads CSAREAGSFYNEQFF. For the CDR3, the DNA is TGCAGTGCTAGGGAAGCGGGGAGCTTCTACAATGAGCAGTTCTTC.

The chain employs TRBV20-1 and TRBJ2-1, with D possibly called TRBD1 or TRBD2 (6 bases each). This CDR3 region has 14 residues. Germline V CDR1 and CDR2: DFQATT, SNEGSKA (reference sequence). The DNA for the CDR3 is TGCACCGTAAAAGGGGGAGGTCGGTACAATGAGCAGTTCTTC. As protein: CTVKGGGRYNEQFF.

This rearrangement joins TRBV15 to TRBJ2-5; D is perhaps TRBD1 (6 bases). Germline V CDR1 and CDR2: LNHNV, YYDKDF (reference sequence). V lost 3 bases and J lost 5, with 13 bases in between. The CDR3 covers 14 residues. In DNA form, the CDR3 reads TGTGCCACCAGCAGTTCAGGGGTTGGGGAGACCCAGTACTTC. As protein: CATSSSGVGETQYF. Supplemented by reference TRBV15 and TRBJ2-5, the full variable domain reads DAMVIQNPRYQVTQFGKPVTLSCSQTLNHNVMYWYQQKSSQAPKLLFHYYDKDFNNEADTPDNFQSRRPNTSFCFLDIRSPGLGDTAMYLCATSSSGVGETQYFGPGTRLLVL.

This clonotype was seen only once. The chain recombines TRBV28 with TRBJ2-5; D may be TRBD1 (6 bases). The CDR3 spans 13 residues. V was trimmed by 5 bases and J by 11 bases, leaving 18 bases between them. In germline, CDR1 is MDHEN, CDR2 SYDVKM. The CDR3 DNA sequence: TGTGCCAGCAGTCAGGACAGTCCCTACGGGCAGTACTTC. Protein product: CASSQDSPYGQYF.

This clonotype was detected a few times. This sequence joins TRBV9 and TRBJ1-2; no definite D call. Germline-derived CDR1 and CDR2 are SGDLS and YYNGEE. Between the trimmed V and J ends, which lost 0 bases and 1 base, there was a span of 10 bases. The CDR3 contains 15 residues. DNA of the CDR3: TGTGCCAGCAGCGTAGATGGAGGGCGTAACTATGGCTACACCTTC. Its protein product is CASSVDGGRNYGYTF.

This chain links TRBV7-2 with TRBJ2-7; D unresolved. Germline V gives CDR1 SGHTA, CDR2 FQGNSA. The V gene lost 5 bases and the J gene lost 5 bases, with 19 bases spanning the gap. CDR3 length equals 15 residues. For the CDR3, the DNA is TGTGCCAGCAGCCCGCGGTTCCTCTTTCTGAACGAGCAGTACTTC. This gives the protein CASSPRFLFLNEQYF.

The rearrangement joins TRBV5-5 to TRBJ2-1, with 13 bases fitting TRBD2. Trimming took 2 bases from V and 7 from J; bases not matched to a gene: 3. CDR1 is SGHKS, CDR2 YYEKEE, per germline (reference sequence). The CDR3 loop spans 15 amino acids. CDR3 bases: TGTGCCAGCAGCTTTACTAGCGGGGGGGCAAATGAGCAGTTCTTC. Translation gives CASSFTSGGANEQFF.

This clonotype has a handful of counts. The J gene is TRBJ1-2, the V gene TRBV4-3; TRBD1 matches 9 bases. This CDR3 has 16 residues. With V trimmed by 1 base and J by 5 bases, 8 bases remained unmatched. Germline CDR1 LGHNA, CDR2 YSLEER. The CDR3: CASSQGPGTGYYGYTF. The CDR3 DNA reads as TGCGCCAGCAGCCAAGGACCAGGGACAGGGTATTATGGCTACACCTTC.

The gene calls are TRBV27 and TRBJ2-3; 12 bases map to TRBD2. CDR3 length: 17 residues. J gave up 3 bases and V 3 bases, and 7 bases lay outside the gene matches. Germline CDR1 reads MNHEY; CDR2 reads SMNVEV (reference sequence). The DNA for the CDR3 is TGTGCCAGCAGTTTCCTTACTAGCGGGAGGACTACAGATACGCAGTATTTT. Encoded protein: CASSFLTSGRTTDTQYF.

Only a few counts were recorded for this clonotype. V gene TRBV7-2 combines with J gene TRBJ1-2; D remains unclear. Trimming took 4 bases from V and 7 from J, leaving 10 bases between them. Germline assignment: CDR1 SGHTA and CDR2 FQGNSA. The CDR3 runs 12 residues. The CDR3 region is CASSYDRVGYTF. The CDR3 DNA follows: TGTGCCAGCAGCTACGACCGGGTTGGCTACACCTTC.

This clonotype was seen a few times. This chain uses TRBV4-3 with TRBJ1-2, with D perhaps TRBD1 (6 bases). Per the germline V gene, CDR1 is LGHNA and CDR2 is YSLEER. V lost 0 bases and J 4 bases, leaving 18 bases between the germline ends. This CDR3 is 17 amino acids long. CDR3 coding DNA: TGCGCCAGCAGCCAAGACCAAACGGGGGCGGGGAGCTATGGCTACACCTTC. This sequence encodes CASSQDQTGAGSYGYTF.

This clonotype was counted a few times. The chain employs TRBV12-3 or TRBV12-4 and TRBJ2-5; 11 nucleotides line up with TRBD2. V trimming: 6 bases; J trimming: 5 bases; junction bases outside the gene matches: 5. The CDR3 totals 14 residues. The CDR3 nucleotides are TGTGCCAGCAGGCCTAGCGGGGGGCGGGAGACCCAGTACTTC. As protein: CASRPSGGRETQYF.

J is TRBJ1-1 and V is TRBV2; 8 bases agree with TRBD1. Germline-derived CDR1 and CDR2 are SNHLY and FYNNEI. The CDR3 extends over 15 amino acids. V was clipped by 5 bases and J by 2 bases; unmatched bases: 7. The CDR3 nucleotides are TGTGCCAGCAGTTCCAGGGGGCCTCTTAACACTGAAGCTTTCTTT. As protein: CASSSRGPLNTEAFF.

The J gene is TRBJ2-1, the V gene TRBV29-1; TRBD2 matches at 10 bases. The CDR3 runs 12 residues. CDR1 SQVTM and CDR2 ANQGSEA come from the germline V gene. The junction had 4 bases not matched to a gene; V was cut back by 8 bases and J by 6 bases. DNA of the CDR3: TGCAGCACAAGGACTAGCGGCAATGAGCAGTTCTTC. Translation gives CSTRTSGNEQFF.

This chain links TRBV7-2 with TRBJ2-5; 7 bases map to TRBD1. The J call may be faulty, since TRBJ2-7 better matches the DNA end. In germline, CDR1 is SGHTA, CDR2 FQGNSA. The CDR3 totals 13 residues. The CDR3 DNA reads TGTGCCAGCAGCTTCGTTCAGGGGGTCGAGCAGTACTTC. It specifies CASSFVQGVEQYF.

This clonotype was found once. The chain recombines TRBV14 with TRBJ2-7; 8 bases agree with TRBD1. Trimming cost V 4 bases and J 0 bases; bases outside gene matches: 8. The CDR3 contains 16 residues. Germline lookup yields CDR1 SGHDN and CDR2 FVKESK. In nucleotides, the CDR3 is TGTGCCAGCAGCCCCTGGGACAGGAGGACCTCCTACGAGCAGTACTTC. Its protein is CASSPWDRRTSYEQYF.

In its sample, this clonotype was seen once. A much larger clone lies one base from this, so it may be a read error. The V call is TRBV29-1, the J call TRBJ2-5; TRBD2 aligns across 7 bases. The length of the CDR3 is 11 residues. J lost 11 bases, V lost 7 bases, and 10 bases had no gene match. Germline lookup yields CDR1 SQVTM and CDR2 ANQGSEA. CDR3: CSGRDRREQYF. Here the CDR3 DNA reads TGCAGCGGCCGGGACCGGCGGGAGCAGTACTTC.

The chain is built from TRBV3-1 and TRBJ2-5; D possibly corresponds to TRBD2 (7 bases). CDR3 length: 15 amino acids. The V gene's germline CDR1 is LGHDT and CDR2 YNNKEL (reference sequence). V was clipped by 6 bases and J by 3 bases, with 17 bases between them. This chain's CDR3 is CASRKDRGGEETQYF. The DNA of the CDR3 is TGTGCCAGCAGGAAGGACCGAGGGGGGGAAGAGACCCAGTACTTC.

This clonotype showed up just a few times. This chain uses TRBV7-3 with TRBJ2-3; 7 bases are a match to TRBD2. The CDR3 is 15 amino acids. CDR1 and CDR2 from the germline V gene are SGHTA and FQGTGA. With V trimmed by 5 bases and J by 4 bases, 9 bases remained unmatched. CDR3 sequence (DNA): TGTGCCAGCAGCGACGACTTGGCGGGGGCAGATACGCAGTATTTT. It encodes CASSDDLAGADTQYF.

The chain has TRBV11-1 and TRBJ2-5; TRBD1 matches at 8 bases. This CDR3 is built from 16 residues. Germline V CDR1 and CDR2: SGHAT, FQDESV (reference sequence). The junction had 11 bases not matched to a gene; V was cut back by 3 bases and J by 5 bases. The CDR3 reads CASSLSSDRGRETQYF. CDR3 nucleotides: TGTGCCAGCAGCTTGAGTAGCGACAGGGGTAGGGAGACCCAGTACTTC.

This clonotype was observed a handful of times. The CDR3: CASSPGASVYYEQYF. CDR3 sequence (DNA): TGTGCCAGCAGCCCTGGGGCCTCAGTTTACTACGAGCAGTACTTC. This chain uses TRBV7-9 with TRBJ2-7, with TRBD1 as a possible D gene (5 bases). The CDR3 length is 15 residues. V lost 5 bases and J lost 3, with 17 bases in between. Germline V lookup: CDR1 SEHNR, CDR2 FQNEAQ (reference sequence). The full variable domain, with the rest looked up from reference TRBV7-9 and TRBJ2-7, is DTGVSQNPRHKITKRGQNVTFRCDPISEHNRLYWYRQTLGQGPEFLTYFQNEAQLEKSRLLSDRFSAERPKGSFSTLEIQRTEQGDSAMYLCASSPGASVYYEQYFGPGTRLTVT.

The chain couples TRBV3-1 to TRBJ2-1; possible D gene TRBD1, 6 bases. With 0 bases removed from V and 12 bases from J, the gap between germline ends came to 12 bases. The CDR3 length is 13 residues. Germline loops: CDR1 LGHDT, CDR2 YNNKEL (reference sequence). The CDR3 DNA sequence: TGTGCCAGCAGCCAAGATCTAGTCAGGGGGCAGTTCTTC. It codes for CASSQDLVRGQFF.

This clonotype was found a few times. The CDR3 sequence: CASRGPNSGANVLTF. DNA of the CDR3: TGTGCCAGCAGGGGGCCTAACTCTGGGGCCAACGTCCTGACTTTC. The rearrangement joins TRBV12-3 or TRBV12-4 to TRBJ2-6; D might be TRBD1 (5 bases). There are 15 residues in the CDR3. The germline V and J ends were trimmed by 6 bases and 0 bases, with 9 bases remaining between them.